The sample holds many counts of the clone carrying this T cell receptor beta chain. The sample comes from a study of low-dose radiotherapy and immunotherapy resistance in tumors. V gave up 4 bases and J gave up 0 bases, with 16 bases separating them. The germline gives CDR1 SNHLY, CDR2 FYNNEI. The CDR3 loop spans 17 amino acids. First-strand cDNA used TRAV- and TRBV-specific primers, covering alpha and beta chains. PCR amplification of the TCRs was performed with Phusion for approximately 20 PCR cycles, and it relied on a constant-region primer together with a V-primer adapter. MiXCR, run by TCRdb on the reads, gives a single entry per CDR3 protein. The repertoire consists of approximately 100,000 distinct CDR3 sequences, with roughly 20% occurring once and the leading ten covering 4.1%. Time point denoted: after trial treatment. Treatment: LDRT plus nivolumab, ipilimumab, low-dose cyclophosphamide and aspirin (RACIN trial).

The gene calls are TRBV2 and TRBJ1-3, with TRBD1 as a possible D gene (5 bases). Here the sequenced sample was PBMCs, taken after low-dose radiotherapy plus immunotherapy. The receptor's source is a male donor with prostate cancer. The CDR3 is CASSGGRGRSSGNTIYF. The CDR3 DNA is TGTGCCAGCAGTGGCGGGCGGGGACGGTCCTCTGGAAACACCATATATTTT.